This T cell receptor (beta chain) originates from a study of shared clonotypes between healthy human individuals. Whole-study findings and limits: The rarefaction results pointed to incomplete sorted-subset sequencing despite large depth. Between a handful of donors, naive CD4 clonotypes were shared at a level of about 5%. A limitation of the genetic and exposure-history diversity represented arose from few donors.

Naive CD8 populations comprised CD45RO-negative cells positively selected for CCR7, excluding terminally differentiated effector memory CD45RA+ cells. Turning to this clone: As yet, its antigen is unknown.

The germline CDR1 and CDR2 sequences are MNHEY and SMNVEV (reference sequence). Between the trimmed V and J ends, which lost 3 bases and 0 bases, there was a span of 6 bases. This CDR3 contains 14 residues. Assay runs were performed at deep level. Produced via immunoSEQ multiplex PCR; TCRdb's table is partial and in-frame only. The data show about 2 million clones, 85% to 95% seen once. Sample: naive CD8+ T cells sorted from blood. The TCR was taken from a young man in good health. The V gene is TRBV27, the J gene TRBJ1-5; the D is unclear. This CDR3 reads CASSFLSSNQPQHF. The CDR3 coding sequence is TGTGCCAGCAGTTTCCTCAGTAGCAATCAGCCCCAGCATTTT.